The TCR beta chain under discussion was sequenced for a study of T cell changes during pregnancy in multiple sclerosis. Only in-frame clones appear in the TCRdb table, and some are missing; sequencing was by immunoSEQ multiplex PCR. There are about 75,000 clones in the sample; roughly 94% occur only once, and less than 0.15% lies in the top ten. This CDR3 comprises 15 residues. The germline gives CDR1 MGHRA, CDR2 YSYEKL. V lost 0 bases, J lost 3 bases, and 2 bases stayed unmatched. Here the sequenced sample was CD4+ T cells from peripheral blood mononuclear cells, taken after pregnancy. This TCR was recovered from a female donor with multiple sclerosis, enrolled in a pregnancy study. This chain links TRBV4-1 with TRBJ2-3, with 8 bases aligning to TRBD2. CDR3 residues: CASSQDSSGTDTQYF. CDR3 DNA: TGCGCCAGCAGCCAAGATTCTAGCGGGACAGATACGCAGTATTTT.